The 7 T cell receptor beta chains in this list originate from one sample, sequenced in a study of cytomegalovirus exposure and HLA in healthy donors. PCR used 60 Vbeta primers and 13 Jbeta primers. Only in-frame clones appear in the TCRdb table, and some are missing; sequencing was by immunoSEQ multiplex PCR. This sample carries 250,000 to 350,000 clones, roughly 90% of them seen once, and the ten largest clones take almost 4%. Sequenced: PBMCs. The receptors shown here come from a man aged 35 to 55 in good health and CMV-seropositive.

The chain uses TRBV5-1 and TRBJ2-3, with 8 bases that match TRBD2. Trimming took 4 bases from V and 4 from J; bases not matched to a gene: 5. CDR3 length: 14 residues. CDR1 is SGHRS and CDR2 is YFSETQ in the germline V gene. CDR3 amino acids: CASSGGTRADTQYF. CDR3 DNA: TGCGCCAGCAGCGGGGGGACTAGAGCAGATACGCAGTATTTT. Full variable domain (missing parts from reference TRBV5-1 and TRBJ2-3): KAGVTQTPRYLIKTRGQQVTLSCSPISGHRSVSWYQQTPGQGLQFLFEYFSETQRNKGNFPGRFSGRQFSNSRSEMNVSTLELGDSALYLCASSGGTRADTQYFGPGTRLTVL.

This clone was counted between two and nine times. The chain is built from TRBV4-1 and TRBJ1-5, with D perhaps matching TRBD1 (5 bases). CDR1 MGHRA and CDR2 YSYEKL come from the germline V gene. Trimming removed 5 bases from V and 4 bases from J, with 9 bases in between. The CDR3 is 13 amino acids. The CDR3 DNA sequence: TGCGCCAGCAGCTGGGGGGAAAATCAGCCCCAGCATTTT. Protein sequence: CASSWGENQPQHF.

This clone turned up a few times. The rearrangement links TRBV6-5 to TRBJ1-1, with D possibly being TRBD1 (6 bases). V was cut by 7 bases and J by 6 bases, with 15 bases left in between. The CDR3 has 13 amino acids. In germline, CDR1 is MNHEY, CDR2 SVGAGI. CDR3 residues: CASKPTGRSEAFF. The DNA for the CDR3 is TGTGCCAGCAAACCTACAGGGAGATCTGAAGCTTTCTTT.

The chain has TRBV6-5 and TRBJ2-7; TRBD2 matches at 9 bases. With V trimmed by 2 bases and J by 2 bases, 4 bases remained unmatched. CDR1 is MNHEY, CDR2 SVGAGI, per germline. This CDR3 contains 15 residues. For the CDR3, the DNA is TGTGCCAGCAGTTACCTGGCTAGCGGGGCCTACGAGCAGTACTTC. Its protein is CASSYLASGAYEQYF.

This clone was detected once. An end of the junction does not agree with germline; a read error may underlie this. This chain links TRBV5-1 with TRBJ2-5; D might be TRBD1 (6 bases). The CDR3 runs 15 residues. Germline loops: CDR1 SGHRS, CDR2 YFSETQ. As DNA, the CDR3 is TGCGCCAGCAACTTGTCAGGGGCGACCCAAGAGACCCAGTACTTC. Its translation is CASNLSGATQETQYF.

This clone appeared a single time. The chain joins TRBV5-1 to TRBJ2-3; the match to TRBD1 covers 7 bases. Germline values: CDR1 SGHRS, CDR2 YFSETQ. The V gene end was trimmed by 4 bases and the J gene end by 3 bases; junction bases not matched to a gene: 8. The CDR3 has 15 residues. In DNA form, the CDR3 reads TGCGCCAGCAGCCTTAGACAGGGATCTACAGATACGCAGTATTTT. The encoded protein is CASSLRQGSTDTQYF.

This chain links TRBV4-3 with TRBJ2-7, with TRBD2 identical over 8 bases. CDR1 and CDR2 from the germline V gene are LGHNA and YSLEER. Trimming took 4 bases from V and 3 from J; bases not matched to a gene: 5. This CDR3 has 14 residues. CDR3 residues: CASSPGSGNYEQYF. The CDR3 coding sequence is TGCGCCAGCAGCCCTGGTAGCGGGAACTACGAGCAGTACTTC.